Listed below are T cell receptor beta chains from one sample, sequenced in a study of early T cells in non-severe SARS-CoV-2 infection. TCRdb reprocessed the 5' RACE reads via MiXCR and lists one record per CDR3 protein. The sample has 100,000 to 150,000 distinct CDR3 sequences, more than 13% seen once. The sequenced sample was whole blood. The receptors come from an adult who was a healthcare worker with PCR-confirmed SARS-CoV-2 infection or an uninfected control (not recorded which). CDR3s include the opening cysteine and the closing phenylalanine or tryptophan. The D gene is left open where the match is weak. Expanded clones get a size class; other rows say once, few or many, or leave the size out.

j_call: TRBJ2-2
cdr3_length: 15
d_call: NA
clone_size: few
v_call: TRBV7-2
cdr3_aa: CASSLEWTIAGELFF
cdr3_nt: TGTGCCAGCAGCTTAGAATGGACAATCGCCGGGGAGCTGTTTTTT

j_call: TRBJ1-6
cdr3_length: 17
d_call: TRBD1
clone_size: many
v_call: TRBV14
cdr3_aa: CASSQDLGTGPNSPLHF
cdr3_nt: TGTGCCAGCAGCCAAGATTTAGGGACAGGCCCTAATTCACCCCTCCACTTT

j_call: TRBJ2-1
cdr3_length: 15
d_call: TRBD1
clone_size: NA
v_call: TRBV10-3
cdr3_aa: CAISDSSDRGHEQFF
cdr3_nt: TGTGCCATCAGTGATTCTTCGGACAGGGGGCATGAGCAGTTCTTC

j_call: TRBJ2-1
cdr3_length: 15
d_call: TRBD2
clone_size: many
v_call: TRBV6-5
cdr3_aa: CASSPLAGASNEQFF
cdr3_nt: TGTGCCAGCAGTCCCCTAGCGGGGGCCAGCAATGAGCAGTTCTTC

j_call: TRBJ2-5
cdr3_length: 15
d_call: NA
clone_size: few
v_call: TRBV30
cdr3_aa: CAWSVGGLYQETQYF
cdr3_nt: TGTGCCTGGAGTGTCGGCGGGCTTTACCAAGAGACCCAGTACTTC

j_call: TRBJ2-3
cdr3_length: 12
d_call: NA
clone_size: NA
v_call: TRBV29-1
cdr3_aa: CSVAPSTDTQYF
cdr3_nt: TGCAGCGTTGCACCTAGCACAGATACGCAGTATTTT

j_call: TRBJ2-1
cdr3_length: 13
d_call: NA
clone_size: few
v_call: TRBV18
cdr3_aa: CASSPFPDDEQFF
cdr3_nt: TGTGCCAGCTCACCCTTCCCGGACGATGAGCAGTTCTTC

j_call: TRBJ2-2
cdr3_length: 17
d_call: NA
clone_size: few
v_call: TRBV5-1
cdr3_aa: CASSLGGPTSDTGELFF
cdr3_nt: TGCGCCAGCAGCTTGGGAGGCCCCACATCCGACACCGGGGAGCTGTTTTTT

j_call: TRBJ2-5
cdr3_length: 13
d_call: TRBD1
clone_size: many
v_call: TRBV7-8
cdr3_aa: CAGAQGARETQYF
cdr3_nt: TGTGCCGGGGCCCAGGGGGCGCGGGAGACCCAGTACTTC

j_call: TRBJ2-1
cdr3_length: 15
d_call: TRBD2
clone_size: few
v_call: TRBV7-9
cdr3_aa: CASSRLDGGADEQFF
cdr3_nt: TGTGCCAGCAGCCGCCTAGACGGGGGGGCTGATGAGCAGTTCTTC